Below, 9 T cell receptor beta chains from the same sample are listed, as sequenced in a study of human T cells and chemical hapten exposure. Unseparated into fractions, whole blood served as the source from which total RNA was extracted. During construction of the library, unique molecular identifiers were attached to individual cDNA molecules for quantitative, reproducible TCR counting. TCRdb used MiXCR to reprocess the reads, holding one entry per CDR3 protein. Among 120,000 or so distinct CDR3 sequences listed, about 8.9% were seen once. The sample was whole blood. These receptors originate from a human donor in good health. Some clones in this sample may be carry-over from other donors' samples.

Ten or more counts support this clonotype. The chain uses TRBV7-2 and TRBJ2-2; D is unresolved. Trimming left V 3 bases short and J 7 bases short, with 9 bases between. The CDR3 sequence is 13 residues long. The germline V gene encodes CDR1 SGHTA and CDR2 FQGNSA. The CDR3: CASSFYSSGELFF. The DNA for the CDR3 is TGTGCCAGCAGCTTCTACAGCAGCGGGGAGCTGTTTTTT.

This clonotype was recorded at least ten times. The chain has TRBV4-2 and TRBJ2-3; 8 bases line up with TRBD2. V shed 0 bases and J 0 bases; nucleotides not matched to a gene: 8. The CDR3 runs to 18 residues. Germline CDR1 is LGHNA and CDR2 is YNFKEQ. The CDR3 DNA is TGTGCCAGCAGCCAAGATCTCCAGCGGGGGATTAGCACAGATACGCAGTATTTT. This codes for CASSQDLQRGISTDTQYF.

This clonotype was observed at least ten times. The J gene is TRBJ1-6, the V gene TRBV6-6; no reliable D call. V was cut by 2 bases and J by 13 bases, with 18 bases left in between. This CDR3 contains 15 residues. Germline-derived CDR1 and CDR2 are MNHNY and SVGAGI (reference sequence). The CDR3, as DNA: TGTGCCAGCAGTTACCCGGACCCAAATCACCGCCCCCTCCACTTT. Its translation: CASSYPDPNHRPLHF.

There are a few counts of this clonotype. V is TRBV27 and J is TRBJ2-1; 9 bases line up with TRBD1. This CDR3 is built from 16 residues. Germline assignment: CDR1 MNHEY and CDR2 SMNVEV (reference sequence). V shed 8 bases, J shed 0 bases, and the junction held 8 bases outside the gene matches. CDR3 nucleotides: TGTGCCAGCCTCCACAGGGGGCGAAACTCCTACAATGAGCAGTTCTTC. It yields the protein CASLHRGRNSYNEQFF.

This clonotype was detected ten times or more. The rearrangement joins TRBV27 to TRBJ1-2; the D is unclear. Germline V lookup: CDR1 MNHEY, CDR2 SMNVEV (reference sequence). V lost 4 bases and J lost 4, with 22 bases in between. The CDR3 runs to 17 residues. The CDR3 reads CASSSMPLSPRGYGYTF. In DNA, the CDR3 is TGTGCCAGCAGTTCTATGCCTTTGAGTCCAAGAGGCTATGGCTACACCTTC.

This clonotype has a handful of counts. V is TRBV4-3 and J is TRBJ2-3; D may be TRBD2 (6 bases). The V end lost 0 bases, the J end lost 2 bases, and 12 bases lay between the germline ends. Germline V gene lookup returns CDR1 LGHNA and CDR2 YSLEER. The CDR3 loop spans 16 amino acids. The CDR3 sequence: CASSQDRERITDTQYF. For the CDR3, the DNA is TGCGCCAGCAGCCAAGATCGGGAGCGGATCACAGATACGCAGTATTTT.

The chain links TRBV7-6 to TRBJ2-7, with D possibly called TRBD1 or TRBD2 (5 bases each). This CDR3 is built from 15 residues. Germline V CDR1 and CDR2: SGHVS, FNYEAQ. Deletions cut 1 base from V and 2 bases from J, with 12 bases between. This chain's CDR3 is CASSLERGTTYEQYF. As DNA, the CDR3 is TGTGCCAGCAGCTTAGAACGAGGGACGACCTACGAGCAGTACTTC.

In this sample, this clonotype turned up a few times. V usage is TRBV27 and J usage is TRBJ1-5, with D perhaps TRBD1 (5 bases). The length of the CDR3 is 13 residues. The germline V gene encodes CDR1 MNHEY and CDR2 SMNVEV (reference sequence). Trimming pared 3 bases from V and 5 bases from J, leaving 8 bases between. The CDR3 loop reads CASSFVGDQPQHF. The CDR3 nucleotides are TGTGCCAGCAGTTTCGTAGGGGATCAGCCCCAGCATTTT.

The chain links TRBV6-6 to TRBJ1-4; D is ambiguous. This CDR3 region has 13 residues. V lost 0 bases and J 7 bases, leaving 6 bases between the germline ends. Germline V CDR1 and CDR2: MNHNY, SVGAGI (reference sequence). CDR3 sequence: CASSYSNLEKLFF. CDR3 nucleotides: TGTGCCAGCAGTTACTCTAACCTTGAAAAACTGTTTTTT.